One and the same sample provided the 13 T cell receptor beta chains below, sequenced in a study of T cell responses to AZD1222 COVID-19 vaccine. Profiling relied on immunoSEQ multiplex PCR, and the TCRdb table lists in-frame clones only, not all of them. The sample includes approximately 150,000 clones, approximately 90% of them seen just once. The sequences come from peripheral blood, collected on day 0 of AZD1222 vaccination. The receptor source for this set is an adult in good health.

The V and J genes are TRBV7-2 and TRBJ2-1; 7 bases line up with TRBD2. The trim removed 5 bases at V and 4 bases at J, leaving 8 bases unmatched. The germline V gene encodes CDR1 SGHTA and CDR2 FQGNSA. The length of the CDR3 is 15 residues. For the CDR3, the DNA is TGTGCCAGCAGCCCCGGGGGGACCACGTACAATGAGCAGTTCTTC. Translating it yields CASSPGGTTYNEQFF.

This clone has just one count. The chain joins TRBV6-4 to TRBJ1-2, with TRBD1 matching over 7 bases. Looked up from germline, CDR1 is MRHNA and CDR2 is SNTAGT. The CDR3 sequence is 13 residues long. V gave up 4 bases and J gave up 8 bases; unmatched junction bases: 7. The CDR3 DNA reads TGTGCCAGCAGTGCGTCGCAGGGGGGAGGCTACACCTTC. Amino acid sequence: CASSASQGGGYTF.

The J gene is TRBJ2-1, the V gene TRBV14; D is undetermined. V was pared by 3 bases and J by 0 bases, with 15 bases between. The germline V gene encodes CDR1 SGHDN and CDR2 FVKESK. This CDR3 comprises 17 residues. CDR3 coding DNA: TGTGCCAGCAGCCAGGCTCGGGCCCTTAGCTCCTACAATGAGCAGTTCTTC. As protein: CASSQARALSSYNEQFF.

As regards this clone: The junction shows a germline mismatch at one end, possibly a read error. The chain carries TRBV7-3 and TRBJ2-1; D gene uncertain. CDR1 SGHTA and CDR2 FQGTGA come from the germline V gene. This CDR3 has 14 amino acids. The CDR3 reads CASSLTLGDNEQFF. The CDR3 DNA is TGTGCCAGCAGCCTAACCCTTGGGGACAATGAGCAGTTCTTC.

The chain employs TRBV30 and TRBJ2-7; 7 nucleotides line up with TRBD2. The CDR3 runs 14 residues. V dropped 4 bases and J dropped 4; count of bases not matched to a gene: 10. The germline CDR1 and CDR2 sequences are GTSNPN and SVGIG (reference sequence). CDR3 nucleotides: TGTGCCTGGATGGGGGAGGGCCTAACATACGAGCAGTACTTC. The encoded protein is CAWMGEGLTYEQYF.

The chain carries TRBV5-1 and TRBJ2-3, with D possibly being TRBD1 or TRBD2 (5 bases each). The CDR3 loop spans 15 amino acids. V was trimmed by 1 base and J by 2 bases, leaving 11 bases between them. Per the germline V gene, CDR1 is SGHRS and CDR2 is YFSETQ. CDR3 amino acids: CASSLMGVHTDTQYF. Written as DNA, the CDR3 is TGCGCCAGCAGCTTGATGGGGGTCCACACAGATACGCAGTATTTT.

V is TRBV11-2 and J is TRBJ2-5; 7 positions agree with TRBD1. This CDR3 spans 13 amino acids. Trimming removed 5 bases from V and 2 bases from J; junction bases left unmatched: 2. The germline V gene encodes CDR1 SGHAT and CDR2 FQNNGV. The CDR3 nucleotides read TGTGCCAGCAGCGGGGACAGACAAGAGACCCAGTACTTC. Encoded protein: CASSGDRQETQYF. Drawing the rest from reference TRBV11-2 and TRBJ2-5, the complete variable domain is EAGVAQSPRYKIIEKRQSVAFWCNPISGHATLYWYQQILGQGPKLLIQFQNNGVVDDSQLPKDRFSAERLKGVDSTLKIQPAKLEDSAVYLCASSGDRQETQYFGPGTRLLVL.

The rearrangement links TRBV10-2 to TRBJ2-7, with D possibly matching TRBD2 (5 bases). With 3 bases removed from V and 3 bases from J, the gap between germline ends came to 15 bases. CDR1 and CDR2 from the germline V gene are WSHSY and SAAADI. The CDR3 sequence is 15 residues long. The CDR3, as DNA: TGCGCCAGCAGTGATCAGAGCGGAACCTTCTACGAGCAGTACTTC. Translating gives CASSDQSGTFYEQYF.

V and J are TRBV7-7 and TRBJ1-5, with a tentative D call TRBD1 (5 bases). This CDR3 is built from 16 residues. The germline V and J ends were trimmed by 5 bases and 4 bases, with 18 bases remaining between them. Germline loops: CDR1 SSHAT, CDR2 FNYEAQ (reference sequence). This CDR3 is CASSLSGEGRNQPQHF. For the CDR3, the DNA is TGTGCCAGCAGCCTATCAGGCGAGGGACGGAATCAGCCCCAGCATTTT.

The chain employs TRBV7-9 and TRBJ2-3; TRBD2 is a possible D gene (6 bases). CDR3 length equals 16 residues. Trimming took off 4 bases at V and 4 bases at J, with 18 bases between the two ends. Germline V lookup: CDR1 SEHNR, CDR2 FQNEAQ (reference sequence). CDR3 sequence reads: CASSSRAGQGPDTQYF. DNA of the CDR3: TGTGCCAGCAGCTCCCGGGCGGGGCAGGGTCCAGATACGCAGTATTTT.

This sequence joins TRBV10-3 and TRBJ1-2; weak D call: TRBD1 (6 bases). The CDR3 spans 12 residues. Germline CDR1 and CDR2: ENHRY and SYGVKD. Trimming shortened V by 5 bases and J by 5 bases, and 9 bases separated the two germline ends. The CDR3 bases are TGTGCCATCAGTTCCGACAGGTATGGCTACACCTTC. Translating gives CAISSDRYGYTF.

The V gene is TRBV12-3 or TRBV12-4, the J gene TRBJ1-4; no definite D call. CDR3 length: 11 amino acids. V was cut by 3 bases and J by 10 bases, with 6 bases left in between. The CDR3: CASSFLGKLFF. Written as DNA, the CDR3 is TGTGCCAGCAGTTTTTTGGGAAAACTGTTTTTT.

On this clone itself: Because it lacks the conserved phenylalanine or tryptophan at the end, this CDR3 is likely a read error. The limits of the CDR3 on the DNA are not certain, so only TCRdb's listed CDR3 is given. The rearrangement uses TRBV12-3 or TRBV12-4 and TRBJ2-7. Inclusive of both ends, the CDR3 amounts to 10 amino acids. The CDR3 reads CARWVAPRLL.